Sequencing of this T cell receptor beta chain was carried out in a study of T cell responses to AZD1222 COVID-19 vaccine (dated by TCRdb to the early 2020s). As for the study more broadly: A total of 233 trial participants underwent TCR sequencing, of whom nearly 210 received two doses of AZD1222 and around 25 received two doses of the MenACWY control vaccine. Trial participants were enrolled into age subgroups of 18-55, 56-69 and 70-plus years, which contained approximately 150, 30 and 60 TCR-sequenced participants, respectively. General conclusions and limits of the study: In the small 56-69-year group, the increase in depth fell short of significance, most likely because of low power. Vaccine-associated CD4 TCRs spanned the whole spike protein, with dominant responses in regions 160-218 and 743-854. Conclusions about previously exposed vaccinees are limited, since just a handful of AZD1222 recipients were seropositive for SARS-CoV-2 at baseline. Reportedly, almost half of the unique spike-specific TCRs recognized epitopes lying outside the regions that are mutated in the B.1.351 and B.1.1.7 variants. No day 14 peak-response samples were available, so repertoires were characterized only after the peak T cell response. Most participants were white British and females outnumbered males, and the authors suggested that clonal diversity may have been underestimated. After two AZD1222 doses, spike-specific TCR breadth and depth were significantly higher than at day 0 and than in MenACWY recipients.

The CDR3 regions of human TCRbeta chains were subjected to immunosequencing. Per the authors' processing: Repertoire TCRs were checked for matches against a reference library of SARS-CoV-2-specific TCRs that had been generated using the MIRA antigen-specificity platform. Breadth meant the fraction of unique TCRs that were SARS-CoV-2-associated, whereas depth meant the fraction of total T cells that were SARS-CoV-2-associated. Using the MIRA data, each spike-specific TCR was mapped to the spike region that the TCR reacts to and placed in a CD4 or CD8 class. Log10-transformed breadth and depth values were compared by one-way ANOVA with Sidak's multiple comparisons tests. TCRdb retrieved this table from immuneACCESS and kept in-frame rearrangements only. Not all clones are present; in checked studies, unresolved V genes account for under half, and no reason is known for the remainder. The V and J calls and clone size come from that table; D and trimming were worked out from the DNA. This sample comprises 150,000 or so clones, 90% to 95% of them detected only once. The ten largest clones capture about 3.8% of the sample.

In the germline V gene, CDR1 corresponds to MNHEY and CDR2 to SVGEGT. Trimming accounts for 2 bases at V and 5 bases at J, while the number of junction bases matched to no gene is 9. The CDR3 sequence holds 17 residues, the cysteine and phenylalanine included. Only CDR3 DNA is held: 51 bases, read in frame from base 1. A note on this clone: This clone's antigen is unknown. Base-call qualities are not available, and no considerably larger clone is one nucleotide away.

Explained via the paper, the time point label denotes: about 28 days (+/-7) after the second vaccine dose. Because spike-specific TCR depth and breadth did not differ between the two schedules, AZD1222 recipients who got a second dose at roughly 4 weeks were pooled with those who got a second dose at roughly 12 weeks. Vaccinee samples came from UK trials COV001 and COV002, including a single-blind randomized controlled phase 2/3 trial of AZD1222 (ChAdOx1 nCoV-19) in healthy adults. Trial participant PBMC samples were collected at day 0 and day 28 after the second dose for TCRbeta chain sequencing.

Rearrangement joined TRBV6-2 or TRBV6-3 to TRBJ2-5, with 12 junctional bases fitting TRBD2. The sequence derives from an adult who received the AZD1222 COVID-19 vaccine. This material consisted of peripheral blood, taken 28 days after the second AZD1222 dose. CDR3 region: CASSYGTSGLYLETQYF. The nucleotide sequence is TGTGCCAGCAGTTACGGGACTAGCGGGTTGTATTTGGAGACCCAGTACTTC.